Following are 7 T cell receptor beta chains from one sample sequenced in a study of cytomegalovirus exposure and HLA in healthy donors. Primers included in the PCR were 60 Vbeta and 13 Jbeta primers. Sequencing was performed with immunoSEQ multiplex PCR; in TCRdb, only in-frame clones are kept and a portion is missing. This sample has roughly 150,000 clones, with approximately 75% found just once. The sequencing input was PBMCs. The receptors shown here come from a man aged 50-59 years in good health and CMV-seropositive.

This sequence joins TRBV28 and TRBJ2-7, with D possibly TRBD2 on 5 matching bases. The V end lost 3 bases, the J end lost 3 bases, and 18 bases lay between the germline ends. The CDR3 runs to 16 residues. Germline lookup yields CDR1 MDHEN and CDR2 SYDVKM. The CDR3 DNA reads as TGTGCCAGCAGTTTGCCGGACTTGACAACCCACTACGAGCAGTACTTC. Translation: CASSLPDLTTHYEQYF.

This clone showed up just a few times. Germline and junction disagree at one end, which may indicate a read error. The chain employs TRBV7-7 and TRBJ1-1, with 8 bases that match TRBD1. The CDR3 extends over 13 amino acids. The V gene's germline CDR1 is SSHAT and CDR2 FNYEAQ (reference sequence). The CDR3 DNA sequence: TGTGCTAGCAGCTACGGACAGGGCACTGAAGCTTTCTTT. Its protein product is CASSYGQGTEAFF.

This chain joins TRBV6-5 and TRBJ1-3; the D is unclear. Germline V gives CDR1 MNHEY, CDR2 SVGAGI. The CDR3 contains 14 residues. The V and J ends lost 2 bases and 4 bases respectively, with 9 bases between them. The CDR3 region is CASSYTPRGNTIYF. CDR3 nucleotides: TGTGCCAGCAGTTACACCCCGCGGGGAAACACCATATATTTT.

This chain joins TRBV19 and TRBJ2-5, with D perhaps TRBD1 (6 bases). CDR1 and CDR2 (germline): LNHDA, SQIVND (reference sequence). CDR3 size: 14 residues. V was pared by 1 base and J by 7 bases, with 13 bases between. Here the CDR3 reads CASSIGGGQGTQYF. The CDR3 coding sequence is TGTGCCAGTAGTATAGGTGGGGGCCAGGGGACCCAGTACTTC.

The chain recombines TRBV25-1 with TRBJ1-4; D is unclear. The CDR3 is 15 residues long. Germline CDR1 and CDR2: MGHDK and SYGVNS. V dropped 1 base and J dropped 8 bases, with 14 bases sitting between them. In nucleotides, the CDR3 is TGTGCCAGCAGTGAATCGGGGAGAGTAGCCGAAAAACTGTTTTTT. Amino acids: CASSESGRVAEKLFF.

V and J are TRBV20-1 and TRBJ1-2; 8 nucleotides match TRBD1. The CDR3 runs 11 residues. V gave up 4 bases and J gave up 8 bases; unmatched junction bases: 3. In germline, CDR1 is DFQATT, CDR2 SNEGSKA (reference sequence). CDR3: CSATGGVGYTF. The DNA of the CDR3 is TGCAGTGCTACAGGGGGCGTAGGCTACACCTTC.

This clone was recorded only once. J is TRBJ2-7 and V is TRBV4-3; TRBD1 matches at 9 bases. V gave up 4 bases and J gave up 3 bases; unmatched junction bases: 4. The CDR3 spans 14 residues. Germline assignment: CDR1 LGHNA and CDR2 YSLEER. This CDR3 reads CASSPGQGGYEQYF. The CDR3 region has the DNA TGCGCCAGCAGCCCGGGACAGGGAGGCTACGAGCAGTACTTC.